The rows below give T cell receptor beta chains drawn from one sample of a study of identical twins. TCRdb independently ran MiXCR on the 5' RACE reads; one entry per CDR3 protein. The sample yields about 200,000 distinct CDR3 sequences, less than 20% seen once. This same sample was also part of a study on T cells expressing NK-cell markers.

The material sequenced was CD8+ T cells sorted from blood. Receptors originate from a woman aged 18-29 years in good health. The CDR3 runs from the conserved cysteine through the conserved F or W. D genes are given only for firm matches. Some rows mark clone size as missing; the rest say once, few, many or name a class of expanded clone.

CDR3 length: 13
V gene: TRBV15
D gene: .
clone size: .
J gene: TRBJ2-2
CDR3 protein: CATSTGVAGELFF
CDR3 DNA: TGTGCCACCAGCACAGGGGTGGCCGGGGAGCTGTTTTTT

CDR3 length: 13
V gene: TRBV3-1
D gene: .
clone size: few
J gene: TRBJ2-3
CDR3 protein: CASSQVESDTQYF
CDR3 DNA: TGTGCCAGCAGCCAAGTCGAATCAGATACGCAGTATTTT

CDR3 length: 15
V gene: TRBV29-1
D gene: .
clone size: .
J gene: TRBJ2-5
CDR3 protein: CSVVPWVSYQETQYF
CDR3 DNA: TGCAGCGTTGTCCCTTGGGTATCGTACCAAGAGACCCAGTACTTC

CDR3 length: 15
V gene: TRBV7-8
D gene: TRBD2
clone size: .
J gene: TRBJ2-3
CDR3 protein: CASSEPVAGEDTQYF
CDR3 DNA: TGTGCCAGCAGCGAGCCTGTAGCGGGAGAAGATACGCAGTATTTT

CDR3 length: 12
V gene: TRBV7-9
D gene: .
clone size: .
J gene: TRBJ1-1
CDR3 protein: CASSPDGPEAFF
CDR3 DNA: TGTGCCAGCAGCCCGGACGGACCCGAAGCTTTCTTT

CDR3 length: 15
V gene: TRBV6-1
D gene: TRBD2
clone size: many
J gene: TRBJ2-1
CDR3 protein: CASRVLAVSYNEQFF
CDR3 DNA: TGTGCCAGTCGCGTCCTAGCGGTTTCCTACAATGAGCAGTTCTTC

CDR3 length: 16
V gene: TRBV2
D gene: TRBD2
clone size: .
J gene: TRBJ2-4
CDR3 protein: CASKTAGDLAKNIQYF
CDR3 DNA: TGTGCCAGCAAAACGGCGGGGGACCTAGCCAAAAACATTCAGTACTTC

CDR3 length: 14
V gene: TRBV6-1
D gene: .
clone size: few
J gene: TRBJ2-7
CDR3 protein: CASSVRDTFYEQYF
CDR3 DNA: TGTGCCAGCTCGGTCCGGGACACCTTCTACGAGCAGTACTTC

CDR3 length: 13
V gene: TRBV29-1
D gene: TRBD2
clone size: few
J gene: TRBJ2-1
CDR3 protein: CSVAAGGPYEQFF
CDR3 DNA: TGCAGCGTTGCAGCGGGAGGGCCATATGAGCAGTTCTTC

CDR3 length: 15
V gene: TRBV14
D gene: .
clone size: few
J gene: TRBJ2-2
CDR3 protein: CASSQGPGGYGELFF
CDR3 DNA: TGTGCCAGCAGCCAAGGGCCCGGGGGTTACGGGGAGCTGTTTTTT

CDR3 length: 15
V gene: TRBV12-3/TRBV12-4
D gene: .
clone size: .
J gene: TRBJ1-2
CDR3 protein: CASTSDSSRTYGYTF
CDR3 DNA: TGTGCCAGCACGTCCGATAGTAGTCGGACCTATGGCTACACCTTC

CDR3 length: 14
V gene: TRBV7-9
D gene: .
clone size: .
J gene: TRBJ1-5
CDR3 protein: CASSLGGYNQPQHF
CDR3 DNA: TGTGCCAGCAGCTTAGGCGGATACAATCAGCCCCAGCATTTT

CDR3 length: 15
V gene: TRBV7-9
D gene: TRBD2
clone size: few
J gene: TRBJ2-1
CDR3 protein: CASSLLAVSYNEQFF
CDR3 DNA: TGTGCCAGCAGCTTACTAGCGGTCTCCTACAATGAGCAGTTCTTC

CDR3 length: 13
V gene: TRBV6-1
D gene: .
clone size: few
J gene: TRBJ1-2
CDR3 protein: CASTPGAFVGYTF
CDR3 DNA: TGTGCCAGCACTCCGGGGGCCTTCGTCGGCTACACCTTC

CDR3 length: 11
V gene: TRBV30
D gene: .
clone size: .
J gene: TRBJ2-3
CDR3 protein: CAWSPLNPQYF
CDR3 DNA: TGTGCCTGGAGTCCACTAAATCCGCAGTATTTT

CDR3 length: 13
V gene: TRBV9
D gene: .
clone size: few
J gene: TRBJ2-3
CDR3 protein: CASTPGEADTQYF
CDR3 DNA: TGTGCCAGCACCCCTGGGGAAGCAGATACGCAGTATTTT

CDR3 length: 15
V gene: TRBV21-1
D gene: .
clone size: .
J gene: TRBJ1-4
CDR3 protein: CASSKDKGQAEKLFF
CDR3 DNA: TGTGCCAGCAGCAAAGATAAGGGGCAGGCTGAAAAACTGTTTTTT

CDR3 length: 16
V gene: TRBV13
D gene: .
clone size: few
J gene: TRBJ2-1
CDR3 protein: CASSPLTSLSSSEQFF
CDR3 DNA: TGTGCCAGCAGCCCCCTTACTAGCCTTTCTAGTAGTGAGCAGTTCTTC

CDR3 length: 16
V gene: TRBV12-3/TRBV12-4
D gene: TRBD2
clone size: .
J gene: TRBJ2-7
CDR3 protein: CASSTLTSGNWYEQYF
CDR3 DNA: TGTGCCAGCAGTACCCTAACTAGCGGGAATTGGTACGAGCAGTACTTC

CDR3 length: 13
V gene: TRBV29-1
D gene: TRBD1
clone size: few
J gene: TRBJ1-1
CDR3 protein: CSGDRGRDTEAFF
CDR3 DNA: TGCAGCGGGGACAGGGGTAGAGACACTGAAGCTTTCTTT

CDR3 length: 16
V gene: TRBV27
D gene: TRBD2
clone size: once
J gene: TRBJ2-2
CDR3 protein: CASSLLLAGGTGELVF
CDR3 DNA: TGTGCCAGCAGTCTCCTACTAGCGGGGGGCACCGGGGAGCTGGTTTTT

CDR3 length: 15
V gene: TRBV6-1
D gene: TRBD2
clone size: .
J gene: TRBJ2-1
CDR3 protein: CASSDAGEIHNEQFF
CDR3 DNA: TGTGCCAGCAGTGATGCGGGAGAGATACACAATGAGCAGTTCTTC

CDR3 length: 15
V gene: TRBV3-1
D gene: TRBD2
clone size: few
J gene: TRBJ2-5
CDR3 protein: CASRRLAGGQETQYF
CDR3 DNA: TGTGCCAGCAGGCGACTAGCGGGGGGACAAGAGACCCAGTACTTC

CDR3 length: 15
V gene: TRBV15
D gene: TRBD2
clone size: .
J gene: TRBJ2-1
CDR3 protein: CATSRDRGGFNEQFF
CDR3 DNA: TGTGCCACCAGCAGAGACCGCGGGGGGTTCAATGAGCAGTTCTTC

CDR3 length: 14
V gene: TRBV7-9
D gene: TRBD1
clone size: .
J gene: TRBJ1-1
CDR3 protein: CASSLDRENTEAFF
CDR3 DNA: TGTGCCAGCAGCCTGGACAGGGAGAACACTGAAGCTTTCTTT

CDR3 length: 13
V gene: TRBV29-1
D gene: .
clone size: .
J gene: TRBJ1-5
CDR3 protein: CSAIQGGNQPQHF
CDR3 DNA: TGCAGCGCGATTCAGGGCGGCAATCAGCCCCAGCATTTT

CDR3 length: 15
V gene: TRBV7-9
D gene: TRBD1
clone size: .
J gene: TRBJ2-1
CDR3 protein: CASSWGQGLYNEQFF
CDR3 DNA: TGTGCCAGCAGTTGGGGACAGGGGCTTTACAATGAGCAGTTCTTC

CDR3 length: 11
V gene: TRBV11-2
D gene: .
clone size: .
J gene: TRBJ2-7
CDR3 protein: CASELFGEQYF
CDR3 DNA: TGTGCCAGTGAGTTGTTCGGGGAGCAGTACTTC

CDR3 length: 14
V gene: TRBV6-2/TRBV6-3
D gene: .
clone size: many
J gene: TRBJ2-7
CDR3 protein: CASRLTDYTYEQYF
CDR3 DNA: TGTGCCAGCAGATTGACAGATTACACCTACGAGCAGTACTTC

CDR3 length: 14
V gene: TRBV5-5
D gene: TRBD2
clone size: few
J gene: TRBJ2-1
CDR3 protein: CASSLAGGAHEQFF
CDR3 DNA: TGTGCCAGCAGCTTGGCCGGGGGGGCACATGAGCAGTTCTTC

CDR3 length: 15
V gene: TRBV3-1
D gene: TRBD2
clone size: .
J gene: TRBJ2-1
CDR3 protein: CASSQDISGSNEQFF
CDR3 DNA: TGTGCCAGCAGCCAAGATATAAGCGGGAGCAATGAGCAGTTCTTC

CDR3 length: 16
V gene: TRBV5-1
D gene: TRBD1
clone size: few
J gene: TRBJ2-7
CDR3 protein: CASSSRQGVRSHEQYF
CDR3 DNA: TGCGCCAGCAGCTCGAGACAGGGGGTGAGATCCCACGAGCAGTACTTC

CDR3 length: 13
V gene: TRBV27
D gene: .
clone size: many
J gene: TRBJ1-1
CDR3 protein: CASSLNLNTEAFF
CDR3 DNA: TGTGCCAGCAGTTTGAACTTGAACACTGAAGCTTTCTTT

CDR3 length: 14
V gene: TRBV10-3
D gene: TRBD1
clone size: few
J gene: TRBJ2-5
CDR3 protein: CAINRDREQETQYF
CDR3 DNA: TGTGCCATCAACCGGGACAGGGAACAAGAGACCCAGTACTTC

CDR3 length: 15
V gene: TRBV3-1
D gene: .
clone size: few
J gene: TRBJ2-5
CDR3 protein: CASSQEGRGQETQYF
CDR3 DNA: TGTGCCAGCAGCCAGGAGGGGAGAGGCCAAGAGACCCAGTACTTC

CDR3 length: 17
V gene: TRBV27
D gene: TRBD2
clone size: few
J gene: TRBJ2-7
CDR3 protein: CASSLIGGAGGGYEQYF
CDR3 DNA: TGTGCCAGCAGTTTAATAGGTGGGGCGGGAGGCGGTTACGAGCAGTACTTC

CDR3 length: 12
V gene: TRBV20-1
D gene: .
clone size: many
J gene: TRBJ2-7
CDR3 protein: CGTGTSGNEQYF
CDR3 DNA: TGCGGAACGGGAACGTCCGGGAACGAGCAGTACTTC

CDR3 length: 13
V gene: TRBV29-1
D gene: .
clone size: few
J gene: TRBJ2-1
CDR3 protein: CSVEVQGMGEQFF
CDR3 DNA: TGCAGCGTTGAGGTACAGGGAATGGGTGAGCAGTTCTTC

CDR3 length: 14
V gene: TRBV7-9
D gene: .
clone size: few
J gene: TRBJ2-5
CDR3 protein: CASSRERGVETQYF
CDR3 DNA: TGTGCCAGCAGCCGCGAAAGGGGGGTAGAGACCCAGTACTTC

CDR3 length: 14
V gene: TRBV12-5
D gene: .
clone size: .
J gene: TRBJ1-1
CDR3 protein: CASGLVVGFTEAFF
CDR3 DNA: TGTGCTAGTGGTTTGGTTGTGGGGTTCACTGAAGCTTTCTTT

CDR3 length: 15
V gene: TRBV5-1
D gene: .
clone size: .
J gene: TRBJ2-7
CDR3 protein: CASSRGAGNTYEQYF
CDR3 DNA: TGCGCCAGCAGTCGGGGTGCCGGGAACACCTACGAGCAGTACTTC

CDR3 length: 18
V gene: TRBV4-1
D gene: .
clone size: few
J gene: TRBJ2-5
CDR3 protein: CASSQDRLALEVQETQYF
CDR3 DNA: TGCGCCAGCAGCCAAGATAGGCTTGCACTAGAAGTACAAGAGACCCAGTACTTC

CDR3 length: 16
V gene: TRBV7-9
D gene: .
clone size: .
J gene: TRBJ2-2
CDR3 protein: CASSLGVGLSTGELFF
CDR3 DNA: TGTGCCAGCAGCTTAGGTGTAGGGTTGAGCACCGGGGAGCTGTTTTTT

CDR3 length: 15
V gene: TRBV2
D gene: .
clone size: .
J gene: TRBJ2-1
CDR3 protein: CASSEWGPEGNEQFF
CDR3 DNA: TGTGCCAGCAGTGAATGGGGGCCAGAAGGTAATGAGCAGTTCTTC

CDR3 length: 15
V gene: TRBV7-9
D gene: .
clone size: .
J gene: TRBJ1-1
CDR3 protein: CASRPTSPGTTEAFF
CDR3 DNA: TGTGCCAGCAGGCCTACTAGCCCAGGGACTACTGAAGCTTTCTTT

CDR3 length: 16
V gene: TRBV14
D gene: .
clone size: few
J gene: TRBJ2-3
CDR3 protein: CASSQRTRPRTDTQYF
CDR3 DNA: TGTGCCAGCAGCCAACGAACACGTCCTCGGACAGATACGCAGTATTTT

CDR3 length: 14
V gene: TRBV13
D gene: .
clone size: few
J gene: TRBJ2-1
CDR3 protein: CASSRGQDLGEQFF
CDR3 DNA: TGTGCCAGCAGCCGGGGGCAGGATTTAGGTGAGCAGTTCTTC

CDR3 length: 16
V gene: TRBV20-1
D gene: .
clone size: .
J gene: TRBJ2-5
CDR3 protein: CSARIQAKLYQETQYF
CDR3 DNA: TGCAGTGCTAGGATTCAGGCCAAATTATACCAAGAGACCCAGTACTTC

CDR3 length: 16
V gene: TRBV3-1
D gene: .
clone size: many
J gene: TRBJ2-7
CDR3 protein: CASSPTDRTTTYEQYF
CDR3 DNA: TGTGCCAGCAGCCCGACAGACAGAACGACAACCTACGAGCAGTACTTC

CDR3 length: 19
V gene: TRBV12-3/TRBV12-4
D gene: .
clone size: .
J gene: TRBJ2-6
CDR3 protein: CAFSSRSRISSSGANVLTF
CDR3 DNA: TGTGCCTTCAGTTCACGGAGTAGAATATCAAGTTCTGGGGCCAACGTCCTGACTTTC

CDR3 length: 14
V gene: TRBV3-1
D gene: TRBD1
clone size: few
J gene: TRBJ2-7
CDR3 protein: CASTSDRGTAEQYF
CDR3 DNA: TGTGCCAGCACCTCAGACAGGGGAACCGCCGAGCAGTACTTC

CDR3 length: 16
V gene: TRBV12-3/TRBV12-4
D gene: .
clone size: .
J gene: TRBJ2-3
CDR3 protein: CASTSGRSASTDTQYF
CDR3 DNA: TGTGCCAGCACTTCAGGACGGTCAGCTAGCACAGATACGCAGTATTTT

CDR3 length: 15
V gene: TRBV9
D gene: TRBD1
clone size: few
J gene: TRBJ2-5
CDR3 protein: CASSPGQGAGETQYF
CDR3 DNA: TGTGCCAGCAGCCCAGGACAGGGGGCCGGTGAGACCCAGTACTTC

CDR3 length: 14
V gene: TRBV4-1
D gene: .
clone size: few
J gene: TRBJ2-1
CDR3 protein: CASSLAALYNEQFF
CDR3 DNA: TGCGCCAGCAGCCTCGCGGCGTTGTACAATGAGCAGTTCTTC

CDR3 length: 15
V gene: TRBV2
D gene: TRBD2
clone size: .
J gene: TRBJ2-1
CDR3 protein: CAIHPASGTYNEQFF
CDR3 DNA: TGTGCCATCCACCCCGCTAGCGGTACCTACAATGAGCAGTTCTTC